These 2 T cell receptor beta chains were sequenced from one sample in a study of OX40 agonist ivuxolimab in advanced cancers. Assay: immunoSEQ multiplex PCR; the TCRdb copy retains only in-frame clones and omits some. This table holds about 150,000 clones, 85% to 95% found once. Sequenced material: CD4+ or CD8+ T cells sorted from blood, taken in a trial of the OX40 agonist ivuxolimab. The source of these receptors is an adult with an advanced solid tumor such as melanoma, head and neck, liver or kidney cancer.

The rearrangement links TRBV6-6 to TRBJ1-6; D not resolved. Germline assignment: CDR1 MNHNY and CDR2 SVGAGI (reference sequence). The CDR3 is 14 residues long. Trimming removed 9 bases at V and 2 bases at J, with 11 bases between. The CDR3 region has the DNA TGTGCCAGTAGGAAATACGCCTATAATTCACCCCTCCACTTT. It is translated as CASRKYAYNSPLHF.

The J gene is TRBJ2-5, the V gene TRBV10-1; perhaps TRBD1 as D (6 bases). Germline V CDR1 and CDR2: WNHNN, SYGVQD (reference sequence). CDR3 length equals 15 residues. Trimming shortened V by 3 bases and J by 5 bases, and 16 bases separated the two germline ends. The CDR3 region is CASSDRQGLRETQYF. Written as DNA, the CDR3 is TGCGCCAGCAGTGACCGGCAGGGGTTGCGTGAGACCCAGTACTTC.